What follows are 20 T cell receptor beta chains derived from one specimen sequenced in a study of CD8+ T cells in alopecia areata. Treatment in this sample: oral pan-JAK inhibitor, 5-10 mg twice daily. RNA was isolated and reverse transcribed to cDNA, the sequencing template. The protocol was immunoSEQ multiplex PCR, while the TCRdb copy is restricted to in-frame clones and leaves out a portion. The sample has about 42,000 clones, roughly 65% seen once. The sample consisted of CD8+ T cells sorted from blood, taken at week 4, from a patient treated with tofacitinib. Receptors originate from a human donor with alopecia areata.

This chain connects TRBV12-5 to TRBJ2-1; D may correspond to TRBD1 or TRBD2 (5 bases each). Germline V gene data show CDR1 as LGHNT and CDR2 as FRNRAP. This CDR3 spans 14 amino acids. Trimming pared 4 bases from V and 4 bases from J, leaving 11 bases between. CDR3 DNA: TGTGCTAGTGGTTCCGGGGCATATTACAATGAGCAGTTCTTC. The encoded protein is CASGSGAYYNEQFF.

This clone showed up just once. The J gene is TRBJ1-1, the V gene TRBV28; TRBD1 is a possible D gene (5 bases). With 5 bases removed from V and 1 base from J, the gap between germline ends came to 14 bases. The CDR3 runs 15 residues. The germline gives CDR1 MDHEN, CDR2 SYDVKM. Here the CDR3 reads CASSPRKGRNTEAFF. In nucleotides, the CDR3 is TGTGCCAGCAGTCCCCGGAAGGGGAGGAACACTGAAGCTTTCTTT.

J is TRBJ2-7 and V is TRBV4-1; 7 bases agree with TRBD1. CDR3 length: 15 amino acids. Germline lookup yields CDR1 MGHRA and CDR2 YSYEKL. The ends lost 1 base at V and 2 bases at J; junction bases unmatched: 5. CDR3 protein: CASSQVTGVTYEQYF. CDR3 in DNA: TGCGCCAGCAGCCAAGTCACAGGGGTCACCTACGAGCAGTACTTC.

The gene calls are TRBV2 and TRBJ1-1; D gene unclear. Per germline, CDR1 SNHLY and CDR2 FYNNEI. Trimming took off 5 bases at V and 8 bases at J, with 18 bases between the two ends. This CDR3 region has 14 residues. In DNA form, the CDR3 reads TGTGCCAGCAGTCTATCGACTGGAAACATCGAAGCTTTCTTT. It translates to CASSLSTGNIEAFF. Looking up the rest from reference TRBV2 and TRBJ1-1 gives the full variable domain: EPEVTQTPSHQVTQMGQEVILRCVPISNHLYFYWYRQILGQKVEFLVSFYNNEISEKSEIFDDQFSVERPDGSNFTLKIRSTKLEDSAMYFCASSLSTGNIEAFFGQGTRLTVV.

The chain has TRBV5-1 and TRBJ2-7; a possible D gene is TRBD1 (6 bases). The CDR3 length is 12 residues. The germline V gene encodes CDR1 SGHRS and CDR2 YFSETQ. V was pared by 6 bases and J by 3 bases, with 10 bases between. This chain's CDR3 is CASTGQYYEQYF. DNA of the CDR3: TGCGCCAGCACCGGACAGTACTACGAGCAGTACTTC.

The V and J genes are TRBV29-1 and TRBJ1-1; D is unclear. The CDR3 has 14 amino acids. The V gene's germline CDR1 is SQVTM and CDR2 ANQGSEA. Here the CDR3 DNA reads TGCAGTATCGAGGGCGGCCCAGGAGGGACTGAAGCTTTCTTT. It specifies CSIEGGPGGTEAFF.

This clone turned up a few times. CDR3 nucleotide sequence: TGCAGCGGTAAGGGACAGGACTATGGCTACACCTTC. Protein sequence: CSGKGQDYGYTF. The rearrangement links TRBV29-1 to TRBJ1-2; 8 bases fit TRBD1. CDR3 length: 12 residues. CDR1 and CDR2 from the germline V gene are SQVTM and ANQGSEA. Trimming at V came to 7 bases and at J to 3 bases, leaving 4 bases not matched to a gene.

The chain links TRBV5-1 to TRBJ2-3; 7 bases are shared with TRBD1. The CDR3 is 15 amino acids. Looked up from germline, CDR1 is SGHRS and CDR2 is YFSETQ. Trimming cost V 2 bases and J 3 bases; bases outside gene matches: 6. The CDR3 bases are TGCGCCAGCAGCTTCCGGGACAGCGAGACAGATACGCAGTATTTT. Protein product: CASSFRDSETDTQYF.

The chain employs TRBV5-6 and TRBJ2-6; D is undetermined. In germline, CDR1 is SGHDT, CDR2 YYEEEE. The CDR3 totals 13 residues. Trimming cost V 4 bases and J 0 bases, with 2 bases left between them. DNA of the CDR3: TGTGCCAGCAGCGGCTCTGGGGCCAACGTCCTGACTTTC. Translation gives CASSGSGANVLTF.

The V gene is TRBV28, the J gene TRBJ2-7, with D possibly being TRBD1 (6 bases). From germline, CDR1 is MDHEN and CDR2 SYDVKM. CDR3 length equals 14 residues. Trimming removed 6 bases from V and 1 base from J, with 13 bases in between. In DNA form, the CDR3 reads TGTGCCAGCAGCGTACAGGGCTGGTCCTACGAGCAGTACTTC. Encoded protein: CASSVQGWSYEQYF. The full variable domain, in which reference TRBV28 and TRBJ2-7 provide the parts outside the CDR3, is DVKVTQSSRYLVKRTGEKVFLECVQDMDHENMFWYRQDPGLGLRLIYFSYDVKMKEKGDIPEGYSVSREKKERFSLILESASTNQTSMYLCASSVQGWSYEQYFGPGTRLTVT.

V gene TRBV11-2 combines with J gene TRBJ2-7, with a tentative D call TRBD1 (6 bases). Trimming removed 8 bases from V and 1 base from J, with 12 bases in between. Germline V gene sequence: CDR1 SGHAT, CDR2 FQNNGV. The CDR3 length is 13 residues. The CDR3 protein is CASQGTKSYEQYF. Written as DNA, the CDR3 is TGTGCCAGCCAGGGGACCAAATCCTACGAGCAGTACTTC.

The chain links TRBV30 to TRBJ2-1; TRBD2 might be the D (6 bases). Germline V gives CDR1 GTSNPN, CDR2 SVGIG (reference sequence). The CDR3 has 13 residues. V dropped 6 bases and J dropped 9 bases, with 18 bases sitting between them. Here the CDR3 reads CACPSRLGGEQFF. CDR3 nucleotides: TGTGCCTGTCCTAGCCGTCTCGGGGGTGAGCAGTTCTTC.

The chain employs TRBV29-1 and TRBJ1-4; D not certain. In germline, CDR1 is SQVTM, CDR2 ANQGSEA. This CDR3 is built from 11 residues. V was clipped by 5 bases and J by 4 bases, with 5 bases between them. The CDR3 coding sequence is TGCAGCGTTCGGTTTAATGAAAAACTGTTTTTT. It translates to CSVRFNEKLFF. The full variable domain, in which reference TRBV29-1 and TRBJ1-4 provide the parts outside the CDR3, is SAVISQKPSRDICQRGTSLTIQCQVDSQVTMMFWYRQQPGQSLTLIATANQGSEATYESGFVIDKFPISRPNLTFSTLTVSNMSPEDSSIYLCSVRFNEKLFFGSGTQLSVL.

The chain links TRBV7-9 to TRBJ1-2, with D uncertain. CDR1 SEHNR and CDR2 FQNEAQ come from the germline V gene (reference sequence). V lost 1 base to trimming and J lost 4 bases, with 10 bases between them. The CDR3 extends over 14 amino acids. The CDR3 loop reads CASSLVGSSYGYTF. In DNA form, the CDR3 reads TGTGCCAGCAGCTTAGTGGGCTCCAGCTATGGCTACACCTTC.

The chain employs TRBV29-1 and TRBJ1-1; TRBD1 might be the D (5 bases). With 5 bases removed from V and 6 bases from J, the gap between germline ends came to 16 bases. The CDR3 totals 13 residues. The germline gives CDR1 SQVTM, CDR2 ANQGSEA. CDR3 in DNA: TGCAGCGTTCCCCTGTTGGGGGGAGCTGAAGCTTTCTTT. This translates into CSVPLLGGAEAFF.

This rearrangement joins TRBV29-1 to TRBJ1-2; no reliable D call. This CDR3 has 13 residues. The V gene's germline CDR1 is SQVTM and CDR2 ANQGSEA. V was trimmed by 1 base and J by 5 bases, leaving 11 bases between them. The CDR3 bases are TGCAGCGTTGAAGGAAGTGACTCGTATGGCTACACCTTC. Residues: CSVEGSDSYGYTF.

This rearrangement joins TRBV19 to TRBJ1-5; TRBD1 might be the D (5 bases). With 6 bases removed from V and 6 bases from J, the gap between germline ends came to 24 bases. Germline lookup yields CDR1 LNHDA and CDR2 SQIVND (reference sequence). CDR3 length: 17 amino acids. The CDR3 sequence: CASSITFWGERGQPQHF. Here the CDR3 DNA reads TGTGCCAGTAGCATCACCTTCTGGGGGGAAAGGGGTCAGCCCCAGCATTTT.

The chain combines TRBV29-1 with TRBJ1-2, with D perhaps matching TRBD1 (6 bases). Germline V gives CDR1 SQVTM, CDR2 ANQGSEA. The CDR3 sequence is 13 residues long. V was trimmed by 4 bases and J by 7 bases, leaving 16 bases between them. The CDR3 sequence: CSVAKGQLGGYTF. CDR3 nucleotide sequence: TGCAGCGTTGCGAAGGGACAATTGGGTGGCTACACCTTC.

This chain links TRBV30 with TRBJ1-4; D is unresolved. CDR1 and CDR2 from the germline V gene are GTSNPN and SVGIG (reference sequence). The CDR3 spans 13 residues. V was shortened by 4 bases and J by 5 bases, with 11 bases between the two germline ends. The CDR3 region is CAWNPVANEKLFF. In nucleotides, the CDR3 is TGTGCCTGGAACCCCGTGGCCAATGAAAAACTGTTTTTT.

The chain uses TRBV30 and TRBJ1-6, with 8 bases fitting TRBD1. Germline CDR1 reads GTSNPN; CDR2 reads SVGIG (reference sequence). V was pared by 0 bases and J by 8 bases, with 3 bases of the junction left unmatched. This CDR3 region has 14 residues. CDR3 nucleotide sequence: TGTGCCTGGAGTGTAGGGACAGGTTATTCACCCCTCCACTTT. Protein: CAWSVGTGYSPLHF.